The entry below gives a single T cell receptor beta chain sequence along with its context. The sample originates from a study of cytomegalovirus exposure and HLA in healthy donors. Germline V gives CDR1 SGHRS, CDR2 YFSETQ. V lost 3 bases, J lost 5 bases, and 11 bases lay in between. This CDR3 contains 14 residues. Sequencing used immunoSEQ multiplex PCR; TCRdb keeps in-frame clones, though not all of them. The repertoire holds over 150,000 clones, with about 90% as singletons. The source of this sequence is a woman under 30 in good health and CMV-seropositive. The sample consisted of PBMCs. J is TRBJ1-4 and V is TRBV5-1; a possible D gene is TRBD1 (6 bases). The CDR3 loop is CASSSGTLNEKLFF. CDR3 nucleotide sequence: TGCGCCAGCAGCTCCGGGACACTGAATGAAAAACTGTTTTTT.